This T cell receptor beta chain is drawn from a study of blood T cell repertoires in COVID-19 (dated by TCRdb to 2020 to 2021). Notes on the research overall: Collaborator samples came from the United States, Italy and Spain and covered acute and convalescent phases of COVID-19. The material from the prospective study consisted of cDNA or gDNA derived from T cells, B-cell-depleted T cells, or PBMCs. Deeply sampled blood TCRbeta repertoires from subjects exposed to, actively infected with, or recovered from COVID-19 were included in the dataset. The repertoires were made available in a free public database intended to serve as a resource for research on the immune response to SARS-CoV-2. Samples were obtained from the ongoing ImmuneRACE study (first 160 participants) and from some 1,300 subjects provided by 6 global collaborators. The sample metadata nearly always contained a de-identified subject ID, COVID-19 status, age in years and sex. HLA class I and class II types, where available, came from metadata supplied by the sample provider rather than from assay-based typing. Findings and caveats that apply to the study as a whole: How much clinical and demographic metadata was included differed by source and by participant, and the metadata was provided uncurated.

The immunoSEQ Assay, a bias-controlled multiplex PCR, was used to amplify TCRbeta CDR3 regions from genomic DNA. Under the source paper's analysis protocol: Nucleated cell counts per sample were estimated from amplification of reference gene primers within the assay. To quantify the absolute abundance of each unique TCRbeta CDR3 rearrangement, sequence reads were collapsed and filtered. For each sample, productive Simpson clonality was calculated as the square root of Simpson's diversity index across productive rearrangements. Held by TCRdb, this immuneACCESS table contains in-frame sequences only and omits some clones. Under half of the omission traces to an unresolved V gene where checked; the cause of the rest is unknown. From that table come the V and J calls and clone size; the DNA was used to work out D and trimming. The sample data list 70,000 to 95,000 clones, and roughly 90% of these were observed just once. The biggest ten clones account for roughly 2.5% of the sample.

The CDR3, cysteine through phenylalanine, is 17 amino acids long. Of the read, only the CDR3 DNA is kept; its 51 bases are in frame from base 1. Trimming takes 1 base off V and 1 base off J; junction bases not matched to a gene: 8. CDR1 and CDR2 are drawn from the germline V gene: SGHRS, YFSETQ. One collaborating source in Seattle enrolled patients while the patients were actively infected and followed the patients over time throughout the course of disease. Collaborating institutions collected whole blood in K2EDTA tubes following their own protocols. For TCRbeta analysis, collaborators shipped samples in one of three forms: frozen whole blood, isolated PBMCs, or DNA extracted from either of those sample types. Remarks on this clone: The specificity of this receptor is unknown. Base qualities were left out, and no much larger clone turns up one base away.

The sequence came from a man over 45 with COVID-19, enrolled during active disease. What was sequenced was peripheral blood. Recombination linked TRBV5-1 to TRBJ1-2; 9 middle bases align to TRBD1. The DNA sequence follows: TGCGCCAGCAGCTTGCACGGGACAGGGCTGGATAACTATGGCTACACCTTC. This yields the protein CASSLHGTGLDNYGYTF. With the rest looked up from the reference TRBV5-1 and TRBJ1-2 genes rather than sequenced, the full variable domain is KAGVTQTPRYLIKTRGQQVTLSCSPISGHRSVSWYQQTPGQGLQFLFEYFSETQRNKGNFPGRFSGRQFSNSRSEMNVSTLELGDSALYLCASSLHGTGLDNYGYTFGSGTRLTVV.